The 27 T cell receptor beta chains listed next were all sequenced from one sample in a study of beta chain features in type 1 diabetes listed by TCRdb under 2018. Libraries were made using the immunoSEQ multiplex PCR assay. The entire amount of isolated RNA was reverse transcribed using the High Capacity cDNA Reverse Transcription Kit, so the sequenced TCRB transcripts were expressed ones. This is the immuneACCESS table as TCRdb keeps it, with only in-frame sequences that have V and J called. A part of the clones is gone; compared with another copy, unresolved V genes explain less than half, and the rest is unexplained. The sample yields roughly 450,000 clones; roughly an eighth were counted once. 0.035% to 0.05% of the sample is held by the ten biggest clonotypes. Material: naive CD4+ T cells from blood. This specimen's cell subset or site label, per the study, means: true naive CD4+ T cells. The receptors stem from a woman under 30 in good health.

The V gene is TRBV5-1, the J gene TRBJ2-1; the D call may be TRBD1 or TRBD2 (5 bases each). The germline V gene encodes CDR1 SGHRS and CDR2 YFSETQ. Trimming removed 7 bases at V and 4 bases at J, with 12 bases between. The CDR3 covers 13 residues. The CDR3 nucleotides are TGCGCCAGCTCCCGGGACGGATACAATGAGCAGTTCTTC. Amino acid sequence: CASSRDGYNEQFF.

This sequence joins TRBV7-9 and TRBJ2-7, with TRBD2 as a possible D gene (6 bases). The germline CDR1 and CDR2 sequences are SEHNR and FQNEAQ (reference sequence). The CDR3 runs to 15 residues. V was cut by 5 bases and J by 5 bases, with 19 bases left in between. CDR3 coding DNA: TGTGCCAGCAGCCCTGCGGGGCTTGGTGGTAACGAGCAGTACTTC. This gives the protein CASSPAGLGGNEQYF.

This clone was detected a few times. J is TRBJ1-2 and V is TRBV19; possibly TRBD1 for D (5 bases). The CDR3 spans 14 residues. The V gene's germline CDR1 is LNHDA and CDR2 SQIVND (reference sequence). Trimming left V 4 bases short and J 2 bases short, with 11 bases between. The CDR3 DNA reads as TGTGCCAGTAGTAAGGCAGGGCTCAACTATGGCTACACCTTC. Translating it yields CASSKAGLNYGYTF.

This chain connects TRBV7-2 to TRBJ1-1; D call uncertain. Deletions cut 2 bases from V and 1 base from J, with 8 bases between. The CDR3 consists of 14 residues. CDR1 is SGHTA, CDR2 FQGNSA, per germline. CDR3 protein: CASSLTVWNTEAFF. CDR3 sequence (DNA): TGTGCCAGCAGCTTAACGGTCTGGAACACTGAAGCTTTCTTT.

The gene calls are TRBV11-3 and TRBJ2-1, with 9 bases aligning to TRBD1. The CDR3 extends over 17 amino acids. Germline trimming cut 5 bases from V and 7 bases from J; bases unmatched to any gene: 15. Germline CDR1 SGHNT, CDR2 YENEEA. This CDR3 reads CASSPWRRDRDENEQFF. The CDR3, as DNA: TGTGCCAGCAGCCCGTGGAGGAGGGACAGGGATGAAAATGAGCAGTTCTTC.

This clone was picked up a small number of times. The V and J genes are TRBV4-3 and TRBJ1-5, with TRBD1 identical over 8 bases. The CDR3 runs 18 residues. The V and J ends lost 0 bases and 3 bases, in that order; junction bases with no gene match: 10. The germline V gene encodes CDR1 LGHNA and CDR2 YSLEER. The chain's CDR3 is CASSQDWGRGPLNQPQHF. The CDR3, as DNA: TGCGCCAGCAGCCAAGATTGGGGCAGGGGGCCTCTCAATCAGCCCCAGCATTTT.

This clone was counted a few times. The chain uses TRBV25-1 and TRBJ2-7, with a possible D match to TRBD2 (5 bases). This CDR3 region has 15 residues. The V gene lost 2 bases and the J gene lost 0 bases, with 11 bases spanning the gap. The germline V gene encodes CDR1 MGHDK and CDR2 SYGVNS. The CDR3 sequence: CASSEGRPPSYEQYF. The DNA of the CDR3 is TGTGCCAGCAGTGAAGGGAGACCCCCCTCCTACGAGCAGTACTTC.

This clone was seen only a few times. V is TRBV30 and J is TRBJ2-1; TRBD1 aligns across 10 bases. The CDR3 loop spans 16 amino acids. Germline lookup yields CDR1 GTSNPN and CDR2 SVGIG (reference sequence). V lost 0 bases and J lost 8; bases outside the gene matches: 10. CDR3: CAWSVLRTGGFDEQFF. Here the CDR3 DNA reads TGTGCCTGGAGTGTACTGAGGACAGGGGGATTCGATGAGCAGTTCTTC. The full variable domain, with the rest looked up from reference TRBV30 and TRBJ2-1, is SQTIHQWPATLVQPVGSPLSLECTVEGTSNPNLYWYRQAAGRGLQLLFYSVGIGQISSEVPQNLSASRPQDRQFILSSKKLLLSDSGFYLCAWSVLRTGGFDEQFFGPGTRLTVL.

The genes are TRBV5-1 and TRBJ2-6; no clear D gene. V was pared by 5 bases and J by 0 bases, with 6 bases between. This CDR3 region has 14 residues. The germline V gene encodes CDR1 SGHRS and CDR2 YFSETQ. CDR3 protein: CASRFFSGANVLTF. The CDR3 DNA follows: TGCGCCAGCAGGTTCTTCTCTGGGGCCAACGTCCTGACTTTC. Filled out from reference TRBV5-1 and TRBJ2-6, the complete variable domain reads KAGVTQTPRYLIKTRGQQVTLSCSPISGHRSVSWYQQTPGQGLQFLFEYFSETQRNKGNFPGRFSGRQFSNSRSEMNVSTLELGDSALYLCASRFFSGANVLTFGAGSRLTVL.

The rearrangement joins TRBV5-4 to TRBJ2-4, with D perhaps TRBD1 (5 bases). Trimming pared 1 base from V and 6 bases from J, leaving 8 bases between. The CDR3 totals 13 residues. Germline loops: CDR1 SGHNT, CDR2 YYREEE (reference sequence). The CDR3: CASSLTGPNIQYF. As DNA, the CDR3 is TGTGCCAGCAGCTTGACAGGCCCAAACATTCAGTACTTC.

This clone turned up a few times. This chain connects TRBV6-6 to TRBJ2-3; 7 bases line up with TRBD1. Looked up from germline, CDR1 is MNHNY and CDR2 is SVGAGI (reference sequence). The J segment lost 5 bases and the V segment lost 4 bases, leaving 6 bases of the junction unmatched. The CDR3 contains 14 residues. The CDR3 here is CASSSRDSRDTQYF. The CDR3 DNA is TGTGCCAGCAGTTCCCGGGACAGTAGAGATACGCAGTATTTT.

This chain uses TRBV4-3 with TRBJ2-3; 8 bases agree with TRBD1. J lost 5 bases, V lost 0 bases, and 16 bases had no gene match. CDR3 size: 19 residues. Germline CDR1 is LGHNA and CDR2 is YSLEER. Here the CDR3 reads CASSQDREQGVWWGDTQYF. Written as DNA, the CDR3 is TGCGCCAGCAGCCAAGATAGAGAACAGGGGGTCTGGTGGGGAGATACGCAGTATTTT.

The CDR3 spells CASSGQGNYNSPLHF. The CDR3, as DNA: TGTGCCAGCAGCGGACAGGGTAACTATAATTCACCCCTCCACTTT. The chain joins TRBV9 to TRBJ1-6; 7 nucleotides match TRBD1. The trim removed 3 bases at V and 3 bases at J, leaving 3 bases unmatched. Germline V gene lookup returns CDR1 SGDLS and CDR2 YYNGEE. The CDR3 is made up of 15 amino acids.

In its sample, this clone was seen a few times. This chain joins TRBV10-2 and TRBJ1-2; TRBD1 aligns across 8 bases. V gave up 0 bases and J gave up 8 bases; unmatched junction bases: 11. Germline assignment: CDR1 WSHSY and CDR2 SAAADI. This CDR3 has 16 amino acids. CDR3 nucleotide sequence: TGCGCCAGCAGTGAGTCAAACGGACAGGGTAGATACGGCTACACCTTC. Its protein product is CASSESNGQGRYGYTF.

The sample holds a few counts of this clone. This chain connects TRBV7-2 to TRBJ2-7; no firm D call. CDR1 and CDR2 from the germline V gene are SGHTA and FQGNSA. The CDR3 totals 13 residues. Trimming left V 4 bases short and J 3 bases short, with 10 bases between. The DNA for the CDR3 is TGTGCCAGCAGCTCCTTTAGGAGCTACGAGCAGTACTTC. Translating gives CASSSFRSYEQYF.

CDR3: CASPPTGQGIHEQFF. In nucleotides, the CDR3 is TGTGCCAGCCCTCCTACGGGACAGGGGATCCATGAGCAGTTCTTC. The V gene is TRBV28, the J gene TRBJ2-1; 10 nucleotides agree with TRBD1. V lost 8 bases to trimming and J lost 8 bases; unmatched junction nucleotides: 12. CDR3 size: 15 residues. Germline CDR1 reads MDHEN; CDR2 reads SYDVKM. The whole variable domain, remainder taken from reference TRBV28 and TRBJ2-1, is DVKVTQSSRYLVKRTGEKVFLECVQDMDHENMFWYRQDPGLGLRLIYFSYDVKMKEKGDIPEGYSVSREKKERFSLILESASTNQTSMYLCASPPTGQGIHEQFFGPGTRLTVL.

V is TRBV29-1 and J is TRBJ1-1; the D gene is possibly TRBD1 (6 bases). The V gene's germline CDR1 is SQVTM and CDR2 ANQGSEA. This CDR3 region has 15 residues. The ends were cut back, 3 bases at V and 5 bases at J, with 19 bases in the middle. The CDR3 nucleotides are TGCAGCGTTGAGCCCAGACCTACGGGGGCTACTGAAGCTTTCTTT. It is translated as CSVEPRPTGATEAFF.

This clone was counted between two and nine times. V is TRBV5-1 and J is TRBJ2-3; TRBD1 might be the D (6 bases). V dropped 6 bases and J dropped 2 bases, with 10 bases sitting between them. CDR1 is SGHRS and CDR2 is YFSETQ in the germline V gene. The CDR3 spans 13 residues. This CDR3 is CASNQGPTDTQYF. In DNA, the CDR3 is TGCGCCAGCAATCAGGGGCCCACAGATACGCAGTATTTT. Drawing the rest from reference TRBV5-1 and TRBJ2-3, the complete variable domain is KAGVTQTPRYLIKTRGQQVTLSCSPISGHRSVSWYQQTPGQGLQFLFEYFSETQRNKGNFPGRFSGRQFSNSRSEMNVSTLELGDSALYLCASNQGPTDTQYFGPGTRLTVL.

The chain uses TRBV7-3 and TRBJ2-1; 8 bases fit TRBD2. Per germline, CDR1 SGHTA and CDR2 FQGTGA. The CDR3 spans 15 residues. Trimming removed 11 bases from V and 14 bases from J; junction bases left unmatched: 23. CDR3 residues: CAGGSPTTSGRREFF. The DNA for the CDR3 is TGTGCCGGGGGGTCTCCGACCACTAGCGGACGGAGGGAGTTCTTC.

This chain joins TRBV5-1 and TRBJ2-7; 9 bases align to TRBD2. Germline trimming cut 3 bases from V and 2 bases from J; bases unmatched to any gene: 3. The CDR3 is 14 residues long. The germline CDR1 and CDR2 sequences are SGHRS and YFSETQ. This CDR3 is CASSSPSGTYEQYF. In nucleotides, the CDR3 is TGCGCCAGCAGCTCACCTAGCGGGACCTACGAGCAGTACTTC.

This clone was seen a few times. J is TRBJ1-2 and V is TRBV5-4; D may be TRBD1 (6 bases). This CDR3 region has 16 residues. Trimming took 4 bases from V and 4 from J, leaving 20 bases between them. CDR1 is SGHNT and CDR2 is YYREEE in the germline V gene (reference sequence). The CDR3 loop reads CASSPTPRQGTYGYTF. The CDR3 DNA reads as TGTGCCAGCAGCCCAACTCCCAGGCAGGGGACCTATGGCTACACCTTC.

The chain uses TRBV5-1 and TRBJ2-3; the D is unclear. V dropped 0 bases and J dropped 3 bases, with 8 bases sitting between them. The CDR3 has 14 amino acids. Germline CDR1 is SGHRS and CDR2 is YFSETQ. CDR3 DNA: TGCGCCAGCAGCTTGGGACGTCAAACAGATACGCAGTATTTT. It is translated as CASSLGRQTDTQYF. The whole variable domain, filled in from reference TRBV5-1 and TRBJ2-3, reads KAGVTQTPRYLIKTRGQQVTLSCSPISGHRSVSWYQQTPGQGLQFLFEYFSETQRNKGNFPGRFSGRQFSNSRSEMNVSTLELGDSALYLCASSLGRQTDTQYFGPGTRLTVL.

The CDR3 nucleotides read TGTGCCAGCTCACCACCGTTCCAAGAGACCCAGTACTTC. Protein product: CASSPPFQETQYF. This sequence joins TRBV18 and TRBJ2-5; D is unresolved. Germline assignment: CDR1 KGHSH and CDR2 LQKENI. CDR3 length: 13 amino acids. Trimming shortened V by 0 bases and J by 1 base, and 3 bases separated the two germline ends.

This rearrangement joins TRBV29-1 to TRBJ1-4; no definite D call. This CDR3 region has 13 residues. Germline V gives CDR1 SQVTM, CDR2 ANQGSEA. V was trimmed by 6 bases and J by 0 bases, leaving 8 bases between them. The CDR3 loop reads CSVTAATNEKLFF. CDR3 nucleotides: TGCAGCGTGACCGCCGCAACTAATGAAAAACTGTTTTTT.

This clone was observed a few times. Just one base apart from a much larger clone, this may be a read error. This chain connects TRBV7-9 to TRBJ2-5, with D unresolved. V was clipped by 2 bases and J by 5 bases, with 3 bases between them. The CDR3 consists of 11 residues. CDR1 and CDR2 from the germline V gene are SEHNR and FQNEAQ (reference sequence). The CDR3 coding sequence is TGTGCCAGCAGCTTAACGGAGACCCAGTACTTC. Protein: CASSLTETQYF.

There are a few counts of this clone. V usage is TRBV4-3 and J usage is TRBJ2-3; 8 bases are shared with TRBD2. The V segment lost 3 bases and the J segment 8 bases; nucleotides outside the gene matches: 19. This CDR3 is 18 amino acids long. Germline-derived CDR1 and CDR2 are LGHNA and YSLEER. CDR3 coding DNA: TGCGCCAGCAGCCAGCCCGGTACGGGAGGGCCACGCGGAGGTACGCAGTATTTT. Translation gives CASSQPGTGGPRGGTQYF.

This clone was seen only a few times. V is TRBV10-3 and J is TRBJ2-1, with TRBD2 matching over 7 bases. V shed 6 bases and J 5 bases; nucleotides not matched to a gene: 13. Germline-derived CDR1 and CDR2 are ENHRY and SYGVKD. The CDR3 contains 16 residues. The CDR3 is CAISSVLALKDNEQFF. As DNA, the CDR3 is TGTGCCATCAGCTCCGTACTAGCGCTGAAAGACAATGAGCAGTTCTTC.